What follows are 5 T cell receptor beta chains derived from one specimen sequenced in a study of OX40 agonist ivuxolimab in advanced cancers. Using immunoSEQ multiplex PCR, the repertoire was profiled, and TCRdb retains in-frame clones only, with some absent. The sample carries about 98,000 clones, more than 85% recorded once. The sequencing here drew on CD4+ or CD8+ T cells sorted from blood, taken in a trial of the OX40 agonist ivuxolimab. The receptors come from an adult with an advanced solid tumor such as melanoma, head and neck, liver or kidney cancer.

This sequence joins TRBV21-1 and TRBJ2-7; the DNA was not compared with TRBD1, the D call given in the table. TRBV21-1 is a listed pseudogene. The CDR3 covers 13 residues. The CDR3: CASRTGQGGVGYF. CDR3 in DNA: TGTGCCAGCAGGACAGGACAGGGAGGAGTAGGGTACTTC.

This chain connects TRBV5-5 to TRBJ2-7, with a possible D match to TRBD1 (6 bases). Germline V gene data show CDR1 as SGHKS and CDR2 as YYEKEE (reference sequence). The CDR3 runs to 12 residues. V lost 4 bases, J lost 6 bases, and 11 bases lay in between. This chain's CDR3 is CASSAVGGEQYV. In DNA form, the CDR3 reads TGTGCCAGCAGCGCGGTAGGGGGCGAGCAGTACGTC.

This chain links TRBV2 with TRBJ2-1; D is perhaps TRBD1 or TRBD2 (5 bases each). CDR1 is SNHLY, CDR2 FYNNEI, per germline. This CDR3 has 13 amino acids. Trimming removed 6 bases from V and 5 bases from J, with 11 bases in between. The CDR3 nucleotides are TGTGCCAGCAGCGGGGACGCGGACAATGAGCAGTTCTTC. It encodes CASSGDADNEQFF.

This rearrangement joins TRBV6-1 to TRBJ2-1; D is perhaps TRBD2 (6 bases). V was cut by 6 bases and J by 7 bases, with 19 bases left in between. The CDR3 length is 15 residues. The germline V gene has CDR1 MNHNS and CDR2 SASEGT. CDR3 sequence (DNA): TGTGCCAGCAGAGGTCGGGACTCCGTCGGTAATGAGCAGTTCTTC. Translated: CASRGRDSVGNEQFF.

The CDR3 DNA sequence: TGTGCCAGCAGTGCGGCAGGGAGGGAGACCCAGTACTTC. Protein sequence: CASSAAGRETQYF. This chain links TRBV2 with TRBJ2-5, with D perhaps TRBD2 (6 bases). In germline, CDR1 is SNHLY, CDR2 FYNNEI. The CDR3 length is 13 residues. The V end lost 4 bases, the J end lost 5 bases, and 11 bases lay between the germline ends.